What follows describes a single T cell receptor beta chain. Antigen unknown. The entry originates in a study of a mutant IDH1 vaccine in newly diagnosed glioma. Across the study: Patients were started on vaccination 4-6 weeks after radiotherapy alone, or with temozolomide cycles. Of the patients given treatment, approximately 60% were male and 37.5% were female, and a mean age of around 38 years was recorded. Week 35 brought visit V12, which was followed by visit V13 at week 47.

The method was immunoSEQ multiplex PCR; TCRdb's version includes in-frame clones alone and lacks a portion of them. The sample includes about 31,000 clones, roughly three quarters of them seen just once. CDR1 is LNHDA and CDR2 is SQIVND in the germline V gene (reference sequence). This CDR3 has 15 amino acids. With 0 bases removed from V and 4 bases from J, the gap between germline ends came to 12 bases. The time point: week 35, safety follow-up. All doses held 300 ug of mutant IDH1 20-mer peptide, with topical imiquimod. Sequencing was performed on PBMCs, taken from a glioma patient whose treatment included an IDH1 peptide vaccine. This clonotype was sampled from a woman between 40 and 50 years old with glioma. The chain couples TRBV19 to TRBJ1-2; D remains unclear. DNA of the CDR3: TGTGCCAGTAGTATAGAGGACTCGGCGGGCTATGGCTACACCTTC. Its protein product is CASSIEDSAGYGYTF.